One and the same sample provided the 19 T cell receptor beta chains below, sequenced in a study of immune reconstitution after stem cell transplant in scleroderma. Using its own MiXCR run on the RT-PCR reads, TCRdb lists one record per CDR3 protein. The sample shows approximately 520 distinct CDR3 sequences, around a fifth of them seen only once. This sample was obtained before or after autologous hematopoietic stem cell transplantation (not recorded which). These receptors all stem from a female donor with systemic sclerosis.

The chain carries TRBV7-2 and TRBJ1-2; unclear D gene. This CDR3 spans 12 amino acids. The germline V gene has CDR1 SGHTA and CDR2 FQGNSA. The V end lost 6 bases, the J end lost 7 bases, and 12 bases lay between the germline ends. DNA of the CDR3: TGTGCCAGCAGTTCGCGAGGCGGTGGCTACACCTTC. Protein sequence: CASSSRGGGYTF. The complete variable domain, with remaining parts taken from reference TRBV7-2 and TRBJ1-2, reads GAGVSQSPSNKVTEKGKDVELRCDPISGHTALYWYRQSLGQGLEFLIYFQGNSAPDKSGLPSDRFSAERTGGSVSTLTIQRTQQEDSAVYLCASSSRGGGYTFGSGTRLTVV.

The gene calls are TRBV27 and TRBJ2-3, with 9 bases that match TRBD2. The CDR3 is 16 amino acids. Germline values: CDR1 MNHEY, CDR2 SMNVEV (reference sequence). V shed 4 bases and J 2 bases; nucleotides not matched to a gene: 7. The CDR3 spells CASSSISGGYTDTQYF. The CDR3 DNA follows: TGTGCCAGCAGTTCCATTAGCGGGGGATACACAGATACGCAGTATTTT.

The CDR3 is CSASGLAGDMNEQFF. CDR3 in DNA: TGCAGTGCTAGTGGCTTAGCGGGAGATATGAATGAGCAGTTCTTC. V usage is TRBV20-1 and J usage is TRBJ2-1; 9 positions agree with TRBD2. CDR3 length: 15 amino acids. Per germline, CDR1 DFQATT and CDR2 SNEGSKA (reference sequence). V gave up 3 bases and J gave up 7 bases; unmatched junction bases: 10.

Relative to its sample, this clonotype is large. This chain links TRBV5-8 with TRBJ1-6; a possible D gene is TRBD1 (6 bases). Germline CDR1 SGHTS, CDR2 YDEGEE. Trimming left V 6 bases short and J 6 bases short, with 16 bases between. The CDR3 length is 15 residues. The DNA for the CDR3 is TGTGCCAGCATCCTGGTTGGACAGCCTAATTCACCCCTCCACTTT. Translated: CASILVGQPNSPLHF.

The chain carries TRBV12-3 or TRBV12-4 and TRBJ2-7, with D perhaps matching TRBD2 (5 bases). V was cut by 6 bases and J by 1 base, with 16 bases left in between. The CDR3 runs to 15 residues. CDR3 amino acids: CASRSDLGGSYEQYF. Written as DNA, the CDR3 is TGTGCCAGCAGGTCAGACTTGGGCGGGTCCTACGAGCAGTACTTC.

This clonotype is labeled as large. V is TRBV28 and J is TRBJ2-2, with D tentatively TRBD1 (6 bases). The CDR3 extends over 14 amino acids. Looked up from germline, CDR1 is MDHEN and CDR2 is SYDVKM. V was cut by 3 bases and J by 5 bases, with 10 bases left in between. The CDR3 loop reads CASSFRTATGELFF. CDR3 bases: TGTGCCAGCAGTTTTCGGACAGCAACCGGGGAGCTGTTTTTT.

This clonotype is deemed large. V usage is TRBV7-2 and J usage is TRBJ2-7; D call uncertain. The CDR3 length is 17 residues. From germline, CDR1 is SGHTA and CDR2 FQGNSA. The V end was cut by 3 bases, the J end by 0 bases, with 18 bases between. This CDR3 reads CASSFPRTGGSSYEQYF. The CDR3 region has the DNA TGTGCCAGCAGCTTCCCGCGAACCGGTGGCAGCTCCTACGAGCAGTACTTC.

This clonotype was counted only a few times. A clone one base away is much larger, so this may be a read error. V is TRBV24-1 and J is TRBJ2-1; 9 bases are a match to TRBD1. Germline V gives CDR1 KGHDR, CDR2 SFDVKD. The length of the CDR3 is 16 residues. As DNA, the CDR3 is TGTGCCGCCAGTGATCCACGGACAGGGGTGGGAAATGAGCAGTTCTTC. This sequence encodes CAASDPRTGVGNEQFF.

This clonotype rates as large. The gene calls are TRBV10-3 and TRBJ2-3; 8 bases are shared with TRBD1. Germline V gene sequence: CDR1 ENHRY, CDR2 SYGVKD. The CDR3 is 13 residues long. Germline trimming cut 8 bases from V and 1 base from J; bases unmatched to any gene: 2. CDR3 bases: TGTGCCATCCAGGGGGCCGGCACAGATACGCAGTATTTT. Its translation: CAIQGAGTDTQYF.

This clonotype is large by share. The CDR3 loop reads CASESPPGDTQYF. In nucleotides, the CDR3 is TGTGCCAGCGAGTCTCCCCCCGGGGATACGCAGTATTTT. J is TRBJ2-3 and V is TRBV2; no reliable D call. V lost 8 bases and J lost 6, with 15 bases in between. This CDR3 is built from 13 residues. Germline V lookup: CDR1 SNHLY, CDR2 FYNNEI.

This clonotype occurred a few times. This chain joins TRBV12-3 or TRBV12-4 and TRBJ2-7, with a tentative D call TRBD1 (6 bases). The V end was cut by 7 bases, the J end by 3 bases, with 19 bases between. The CDR3 has 15 amino acids. The CDR3 loop is CASTEQGNGFYEQYF. The CDR3 region has the DNA TGTGCCAGCACCGAACAGGGTAACGGCTTCTACGAGCAGTACTTC.

This clonotype is large in the sample. This sequence joins TRBV12-3 or TRBV12-4 and TRBJ2-4; TRBD1 is a possible D gene (5 bases). V was pared by 6 bases and J by 0 bases, with 15 bases between. The CDR3 has 16 residues. Here the CDR3 reads CASRRSGNGAKNIQYF. CDR3 DNA: TGTGCCAGCAGACGATCAGGGAATGGAGCCAAAAACATTCAGTACTTC.

By its share, this clonotype is large. The V call is TRBV24-1, the J call TRBJ2-1, with 9 positions matching TRBD1. Trimming removed 3 bases from V and 7 bases from J; junction bases left unmatched: 9. The CDR3 consists of 16 residues. Germline V CDR1 and CDR2: KGHDR, SFDVKD. Here the CDR3 reads CATSDPRTGVGNEQFF. The CDR3 region has the DNA TGTGCCACCAGTGATCCACGGACAGGGGTGGGAAATGAGCAGTTCTTC.

This clonotype is categorized as medium-sized. The CDR3 sequence is CASGPSSYNEQFF. CDR3 DNA sequence: TGTGCCAGCGGTCCGAGCTCCTACAATGAGCAGTTCTTC. The rearrangement uses TRBV2 and TRBJ2-1; no clear D. The germline V and J ends were trimmed by 8 bases and 0 bases, with 8 bases remaining between them. Germline values: CDR1 SNHLY, CDR2 FYNNEI. The CDR3 consists of 13 residues.

Sample share makes this clonotype large. The V call is TRBV7-2, the J call TRBJ1-2, with no clear D. This CDR3 has 13 amino acids. Germline lookup yields CDR1 SGHTA and CDR2 FQGNSA. The V gene lost 5 bases and the J gene lost 2 bases, with 9 bases spanning the gap. In DNA form, the CDR3 reads TGTGCCAGCAGCGTTACAGAAAACTATGGCTACACCTTC. This translates into CASSVTENYGYTF.

This clonotype ranks as large. The chain employs TRBV29-1 and TRBJ2-1; D might be TRBD1 or TRBD2, each matching 5 bases. Germline V lookup: CDR1 SQVTM, CDR2 ANQGSEA. The CDR3 totals 13 residues. Trimming took 4 bases from V and 8 from J, leaving 15 bases between them. This CDR3 is CSVADLRGDEQFF. As DNA, the CDR3 is TGCAGCGTTGCTGACCTTCGAGGGGATGAGCAGTTCTTC.

This clonotype is large within its sample. The V and J genes are TRBV7-9 and TRBJ1-5; D uncertain. The CDR3 spans 15 residues. Trimming shortened V by 4 bases and J by 8 bases, and 18 bases separated the two germline ends. Germline V gene lookup returns CDR1 SEHNR and CDR2 FQNEAQ (reference sequence). The CDR3 DNA reads TGTGCCAGCAGCTCCCATCGTGGTCCCTCCGAGCCCCAGCATTTT. It specifies CASSSHRGPSEPQHF.

The chain links TRBV20-1 to TRBJ2-1, with 14 bases matching TRBD2. Germline V gives CDR1 DFQATT, CDR2 SNEGSKA (reference sequence). This CDR3 has 13 residues. The junction had 9 bases not matched to a gene; V was cut back by 5 bases and J by 15 bases. The CDR3 spells CSASGLAGVNVFF. The CDR3 DNA sequence: TGCAGTGCTTCGGGACTAGCGGGGGTCAATGTGTTCTTC.

The count of this clonotype is one. The gene calls are TRBV27 and TRBJ2-1; 7 nucleotides align to TRBD1. J lost 0 bases, V lost 7 bases, and 9 bases had no gene match. The CDR3 extends over 16 amino acids. Germline lookup yields CDR1 MNHEY and CDR2 SMNVEV (reference sequence). CDR3 sequence reads: CASNKGRGRSYNEQFF. The CDR3 DNA sequence: TGTGCCAGCAACAAGGGTAGGGGGCGCTCCTACAATGAGCAGTTCTTC.